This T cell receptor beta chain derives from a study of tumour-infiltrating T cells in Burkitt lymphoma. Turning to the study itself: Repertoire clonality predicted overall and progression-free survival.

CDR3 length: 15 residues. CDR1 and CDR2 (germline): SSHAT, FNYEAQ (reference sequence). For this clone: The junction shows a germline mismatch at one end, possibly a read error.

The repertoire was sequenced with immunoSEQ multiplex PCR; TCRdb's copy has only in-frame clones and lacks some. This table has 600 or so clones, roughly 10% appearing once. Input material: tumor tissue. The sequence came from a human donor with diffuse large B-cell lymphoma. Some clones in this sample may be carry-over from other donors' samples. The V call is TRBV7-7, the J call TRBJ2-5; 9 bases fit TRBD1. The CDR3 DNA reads TGTGCTAGCAGCTCGACAGGGGGGACTCAAGAGACCCAGTACTTC. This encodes CASSSTGGTQETQYF.